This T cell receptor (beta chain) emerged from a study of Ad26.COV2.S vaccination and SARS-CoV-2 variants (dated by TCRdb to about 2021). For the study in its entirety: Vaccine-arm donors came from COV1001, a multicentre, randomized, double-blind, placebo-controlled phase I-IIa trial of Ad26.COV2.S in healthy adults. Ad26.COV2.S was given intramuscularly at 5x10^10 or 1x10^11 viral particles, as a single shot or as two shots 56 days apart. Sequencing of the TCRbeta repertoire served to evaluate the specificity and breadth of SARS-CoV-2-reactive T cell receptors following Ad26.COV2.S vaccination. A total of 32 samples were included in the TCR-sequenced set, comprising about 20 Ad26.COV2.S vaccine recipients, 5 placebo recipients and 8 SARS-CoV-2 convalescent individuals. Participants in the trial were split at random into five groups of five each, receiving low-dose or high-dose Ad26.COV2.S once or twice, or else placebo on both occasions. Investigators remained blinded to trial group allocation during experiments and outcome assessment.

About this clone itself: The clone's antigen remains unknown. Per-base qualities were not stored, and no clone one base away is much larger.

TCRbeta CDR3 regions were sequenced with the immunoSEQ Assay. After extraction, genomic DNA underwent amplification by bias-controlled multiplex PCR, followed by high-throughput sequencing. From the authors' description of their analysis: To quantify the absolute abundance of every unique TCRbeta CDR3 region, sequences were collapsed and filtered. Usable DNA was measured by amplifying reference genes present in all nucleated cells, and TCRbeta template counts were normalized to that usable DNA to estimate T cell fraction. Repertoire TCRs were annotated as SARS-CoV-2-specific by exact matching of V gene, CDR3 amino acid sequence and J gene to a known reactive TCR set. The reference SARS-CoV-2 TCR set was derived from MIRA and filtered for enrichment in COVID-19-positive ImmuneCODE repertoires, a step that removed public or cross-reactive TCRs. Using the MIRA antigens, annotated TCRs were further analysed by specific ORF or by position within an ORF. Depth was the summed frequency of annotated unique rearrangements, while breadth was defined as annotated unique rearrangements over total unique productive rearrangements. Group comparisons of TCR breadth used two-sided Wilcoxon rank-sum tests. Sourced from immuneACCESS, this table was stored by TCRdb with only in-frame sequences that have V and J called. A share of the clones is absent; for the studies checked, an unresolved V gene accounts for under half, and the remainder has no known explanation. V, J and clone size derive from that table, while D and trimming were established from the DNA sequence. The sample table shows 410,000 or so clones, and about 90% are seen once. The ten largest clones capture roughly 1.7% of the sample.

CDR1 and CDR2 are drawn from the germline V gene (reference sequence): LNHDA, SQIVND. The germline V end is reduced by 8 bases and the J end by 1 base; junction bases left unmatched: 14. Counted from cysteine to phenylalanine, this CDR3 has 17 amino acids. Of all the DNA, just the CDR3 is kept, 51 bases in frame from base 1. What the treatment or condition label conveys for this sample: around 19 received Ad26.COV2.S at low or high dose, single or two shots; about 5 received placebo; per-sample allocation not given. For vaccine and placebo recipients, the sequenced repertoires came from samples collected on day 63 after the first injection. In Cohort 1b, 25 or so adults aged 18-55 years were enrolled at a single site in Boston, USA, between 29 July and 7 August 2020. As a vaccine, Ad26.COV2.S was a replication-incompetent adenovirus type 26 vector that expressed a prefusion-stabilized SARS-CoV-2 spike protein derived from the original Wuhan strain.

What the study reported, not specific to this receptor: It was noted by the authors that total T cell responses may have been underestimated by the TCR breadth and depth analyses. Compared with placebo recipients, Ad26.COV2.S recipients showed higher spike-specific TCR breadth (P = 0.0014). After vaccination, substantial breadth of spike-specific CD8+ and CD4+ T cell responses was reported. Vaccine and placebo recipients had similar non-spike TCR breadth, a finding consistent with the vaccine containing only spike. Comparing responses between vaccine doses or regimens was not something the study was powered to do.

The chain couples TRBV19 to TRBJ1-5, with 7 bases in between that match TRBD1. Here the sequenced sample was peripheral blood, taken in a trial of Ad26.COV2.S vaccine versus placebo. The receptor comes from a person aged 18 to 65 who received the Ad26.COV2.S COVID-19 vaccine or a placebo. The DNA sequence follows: TGTGCCAGTTCCGGGACCCAGACAGGGTCAAGCAATCAGCCCCAGCATTTT. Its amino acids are CASSGTQTGSSNQPQHF.